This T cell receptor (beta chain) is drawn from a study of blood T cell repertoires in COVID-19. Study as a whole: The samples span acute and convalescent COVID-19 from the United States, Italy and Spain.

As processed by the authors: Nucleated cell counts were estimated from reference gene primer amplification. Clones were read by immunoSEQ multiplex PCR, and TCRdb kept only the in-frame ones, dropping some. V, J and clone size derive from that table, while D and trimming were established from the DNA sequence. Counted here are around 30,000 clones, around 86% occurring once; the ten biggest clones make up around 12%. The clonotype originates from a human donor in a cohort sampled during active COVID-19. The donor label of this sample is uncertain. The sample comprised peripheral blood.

The CDR3 DNA sequence: TGTGCCAGCAGCCTTTCGCCGGGAAAGTCCTACGAGCAGTACTTC. As protein: CASSLSPGKSYEQYF. The rearrangement links TRBV5-5 to TRBJ2-7; possibly TRBD2 for D (5 bases). The germline CDR1 and CDR2 sequences are SGHKS and YYEKEE (reference sequence). The V end was cut by 4 bases, the J end by 1 base, with 15 bases between. CDR3 length: 15 residues.